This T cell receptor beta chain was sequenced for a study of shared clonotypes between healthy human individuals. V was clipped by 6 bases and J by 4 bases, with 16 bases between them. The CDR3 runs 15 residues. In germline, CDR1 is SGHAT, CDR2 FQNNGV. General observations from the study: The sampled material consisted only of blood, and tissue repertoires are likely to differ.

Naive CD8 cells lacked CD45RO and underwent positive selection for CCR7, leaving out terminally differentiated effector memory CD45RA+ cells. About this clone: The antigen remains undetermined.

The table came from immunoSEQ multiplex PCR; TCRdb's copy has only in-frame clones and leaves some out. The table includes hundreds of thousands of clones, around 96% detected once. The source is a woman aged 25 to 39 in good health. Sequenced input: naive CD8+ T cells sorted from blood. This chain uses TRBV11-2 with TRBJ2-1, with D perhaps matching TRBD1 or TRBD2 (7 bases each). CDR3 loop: CASRPGRGLYNEQFF. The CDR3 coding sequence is TGTGCCAGCAGGCCAGGGAGGGGGCTGTACAATGAGCAGTTCTTC.